This passage covers 25 T cell receptor beta chains from one sample sequenced in a study of blood T cell repertoires in COVID-19. Produced via immunoSEQ multiplex PCR; TCRdb's table is partial and in-frame only. The sample shows under 250,000 clones, almost 90% of them seen only once. Specimen: peripheral blood. The receptor set was obtained from an older woman with acute or convalescent COVID-19.

V and J are TRBV5-4 and TRBJ1-2; D is ambiguous. The CDR3 has 12 amino acids. V was shortened by 0 bases and J by 7 bases, with 7 bases between the two germline ends. The V gene's germline CDR1 is SGHNT and CDR2 YYREEE (reference sequence). The CDR3 coding sequence is TGTGCCAGCAGCTTGGTTCGGGGTGGCTACACCTTC. Protein product: CASSLVRGGYTF.

This clone was counted ten times or more. The chain links TRBV6-5 to TRBJ2-7; 8 nucleotides match TRBD2. Germline CDR1 MNHEY, CDR2 SVGAGI. This CDR3 spans 14 amino acids. The V gene end was trimmed by 0 bases and the J gene end by 3 bases; junction bases not matched to a gene: 1. The CDR3 protein is CASSYSGTSYEQYF. The CDR3 coding sequence is TGTGCCAGCAGTTACTCGGGGACTAGCTACGAGCAGTACTTC.

The V call is TRBV6-1, the J call TRBJ1-2; a weak D match, TRBD1 (6 bases). The CDR3 sequence is 16 residues long. The V gene lost 2 bases and the J gene lost 7 bases, with 20 bases spanning the gap. Per the germline V gene, CDR1 is MNHNS and CDR2 is SASEGT. The DNA of the CDR3 is TGTGCCAGCAGTGAAACGGGACATACCTCTGGAAGTGGCTACACCTTC. Translating it yields CASSETGHTSGSGYTF.

This chain connects TRBV5-6 to TRBJ2-3, with TRBD2 identical over 7 bases. Germline values: CDR1 SGHDT, CDR2 YYEEEE. CDR3 length: 15 amino acids. V shed 0 bases and J 0 bases; nucleotides not matched to a gene: 1. The CDR3 DNA reads as TGTGCCAGCAGCTTGGGAGCGGGAAGCACAGATACGCAGTATTTT. It specifies CASSLGAGSTDTQYF.

The count of this clone is one. V usage is TRBV3-1 (or the pseudogene TRBV3-2) and J usage is TRBJ1-2; possibly TRBD1 for D (5 bases). This CDR3 is 13 amino acids long. Trimming cost V 4 bases and J 4 bases, with 10 bases left between them. Germline CDR1 LGHDT, CDR2 YNNKEL (reference sequence). The CDR3 loop reads CASSPWGGYGYTF. The DNA of the CDR3 is TGTGCCAGCAGCCCGTGGGGCGGCTATGGCTACACCTTC.

CDR3 nucleotides: TGTGCCAGCAGTCGGCTAGCGGGGTACACCGGGGAGCTGTTTTTT. Translation: CASSRLAGYTGELFF. This chain links TRBV28 with TRBJ2-2; 9 bases map to TRBD2. CDR3 length: 15 residues. Germline trimming cut 5 bases from V and 3 bases from J; bases unmatched to any gene: 4. CDR1 is MDHEN and CDR2 is SYDVKM in the germline V gene.

V gene TRBV12-3 or TRBV12-4 combines with J gene TRBJ1-4; 7 bases map to TRBD1. V trimming: 8 bases; J trimming: 7 bases; junction bases outside the gene matches: 4. The CDR3 spans 12 residues. The CDR3 bases are TGTGCCAGCGGCTACAGGGGTGAAAAACTGTTTTTT. This translates into CASGYRGEKLFF.

Concerning this clone itself: The junction and the germline gene differ at one end; a read error may be behind it. The rearrangement links TRBV18 to TRBJ2-2; D uncertain. The CDR3 runs 14 residues. Per germline, CDR1 KGHSH and CDR2 LQKENI. CDR3 sequence: CASAPKQVSGELFF. The CDR3 coding sequence is TGTGCCAGCGCACCAAAGCAGGTCAGCGGGGAGCTGTTTTTT. Combining the CDR3 with reference TRBV18 and TRBJ2-2 gives the whole variable domain NAGVMQNPRHLVRRRGQEARLRCSPMKGHSHVYWYRQLPEEGLKFMVYLQKENIIDESGMPKERFSAEFPKEGPSILRIQQVVRGDSAAYFCASAPKQVSGELFFGEGSRLTVL.

In its sample, this clone was seen a few times. The chain recombines TRBV11-2 with TRBJ1-1; 10 bases align to TRBD1. Trimming removed 5 bases from V and 8 bases from J; junction bases left unmatched: 8. The germline V gene encodes CDR1 SGHAT and CDR2 FQNNGV. The CDR3 loop spans 14 amino acids. CDR3 sequence reads: CASSHRTGGMEAFF. The CDR3 region has the DNA TGTGCCAGCAGCCATCGGACAGGGGGGATGGAAGCTTTCTTT.

The genes are TRBV4-2 and TRBJ2-4, with 12 bases matching TRBD2. CDR3 size: 17 residues. The ends lost 4 bases at V and 3 bases at J; junction bases unmatched: 7. Looked up from germline, CDR1 is LGHNA and CDR2 is YNFKEQ. CDR3 in amino acids: CASSPSGLAGYKNIQYF. The CDR3 nucleotides are TGTGCCAGCAGCCCGAGTGGACTAGCGGGGTACAAAAACATTCAGTACTTC.

This clone was seen only once. The chain links TRBV28 to TRBJ2-7, with 9 bases identical to TRBD1. Germline lookup yields CDR1 MDHEN and CDR2 SYDVKM. Trimming at V came to 6 bases and at J to 3 bases, leaving 3 bases not matched to a gene. The CDR3 has 13 amino acids. The CDR3 DNA follows: TGTGCCAGCAGAGGGACAGGGTACTACGAGCAGTACTTC. Protein sequence: CASRGTGYYEQYF.

V usage is TRBV28 and J usage is TRBJ2-3, with 9 positions matching TRBD2. CDR1 and CDR2 (germline): MDHEN, SYDVKM. This CDR3 has 18 amino acids. Germline trimming cut 4 bases from V and 5 bases from J; bases unmatched to any gene: 16. The CDR3 DNA sequence: TGTGCCAGCAGTTGGCAGCGGGATAGCGGGAGTCTTAAAGATACGCAGTATTTT. This gives the protein CASSWQRDSGSLKDTQYF.

The CDR3 spells CASSFSRRGGQETQYF. The CDR3 region has the DNA TGTGCCAGCAGTTTCTCCCGGCGGGGTGGCCAAGAGACCCAGTACTTC. The rearrangement joins TRBV27 to TRBJ2-5; tentatively, D is TRBD2 (6 bases). The CDR3 totals 16 residues. Germline loops: CDR1 MNHEY, CDR2 SMNVEV (reference sequence). Trimming took 3 bases from V and 1 from J, leaving 15 bases between them.

The rearrangement links TRBV6-6 to TRBJ1-2; 8 bases are shared with TRBD1. V lost 2 bases, J lost 9 bases, and 5 bases stayed unmatched. The CDR3 is 13 amino acids. CDR1 is MNHNY and CDR2 is SVGAGI in the germline V gene (reference sequence). The CDR3 DNA sequence: TGTGCCAGCAGTTACAGGACAGGGATGAGCTACACCTTC. Residues: CASSYRTGMSYTF.

The rearrangement links TRBV15 to TRBJ2-7, with D possibly being TRBD2 (6 bases). Germline CDR1 is LNHNV and CDR2 is YYDKDF (reference sequence). The CDR3 has 14 residues. Trimming removed 0 bases from V and 6 bases from J, with 12 bases in between. This chain's CDR3 is CATSRDLRGLEQYF. The CDR3 region has the DNA TGTGCCACCAGCAGAGATCTGAGGGGACTCGAGCAGTACTTC.

The CDR3 is CASSLRADTGYGYTF. CDR3 nucleotides: TGTGCCAGCAGCTTAAGGGCCGACACTGGCTATGGCTACACCTTC. This chain connects TRBV7-3 to TRBJ1-2; D call uncertain. CDR1 and CDR2 from the germline V gene are SGHTA and FQGTGA. There are 15 residues in the CDR3. Trimming took 1 base from V and 4 from J, leaving 13 bases between them.

This chain links TRBV3-1 (or the pseudogene TRBV3-2) with TRBJ2-2; unclear D gene. CDR3 length equals 15 residues. Trimming removed 0 bases from V and 4 bases from J, with 9 bases in between. Looked up from germline, CDR1 is LGHDT and CDR2 is YNNKEL (reference sequence). The CDR3 region is CASSQDRASTGELFF. CDR3 DNA sequence: TGTGCCAGCAGCCAAGACCGCGCCTCCACCGGGGAGCTGTTTTTT.

V gene TRBV3-1 (or the pseudogene TRBV3-2) combines with J gene TRBJ2-2; TRBD2 might be the D (5 bases). From germline, CDR1 is LGHDT and CDR2 YNNKEL (reference sequence). V lost 4 bases to trimming and J lost 3 bases, with 12 bases between them. CDR3 length: 15 residues. This CDR3 reads CASSPRGSDTGELFF. The CDR3 nucleotides are TGTGCCAGCAGCCCCCGAGGGAGCGACACCGGGGAGCTGTTTTTT.

The chain has TRBV28 and TRBJ1-4; no definite D call. Germline values: CDR1 MDHEN, CDR2 SYDVKM. V lost 5 bases and J lost 8, with 9 bases in between. This CDR3 has 12 residues. The CDR3 reads CASSIRREKLFF. The CDR3 DNA is TGTGCCAGCAGTATCCGGAGGGAAAAACTGTTTTTT.

The chain couples TRBV9 to TRBJ2-1; 11 bases match TRBD2. This CDR3 has 16 residues. Trimming removed 3 bases from V and 4 bases from J; junction bases left unmatched: 6. The germline V gene has CDR1 SGDLS and CDR2 YYNGEE. The CDR3 DNA follows: TGTGCCAGCAGCGGGAGGGGACTAGCGGATTACAATGAGCAGTTCTTC. It specifies CASSGRGLADYNEQFF.

The CDR3 is CASRPTSVGTDTQYF. CDR3 sequence (DNA): TGTGCCAGCAGACCGACTAGCGTAGGGACAGATACGCAGTATTTT. The genes are TRBV2 and TRBJ2-3; 8 nucleotides match TRBD2. This CDR3 region has 15 residues. With 6 bases clipped from V and 3 bases from J, the junction kept 8 bases outside the gene matches. In germline, CDR1 is SNHLY, CDR2 FYNNEI.

This chain connects TRBV19 to TRBJ1-1, with D perhaps TRBD1 (6 bases). The CDR3 sequence is 15 residues long. Germline assignment: CDR1 LNHDA and CDR2 SQIVND (reference sequence). Trimming removed 5 bases from V and 5 bases from J, with 18 bases in between. The CDR3: CASSFGVGRGTEAFF. For the CDR3, the DNA is TGTGCCAGTAGTTTTGGCGTCGGCAGGGGAACTGAAGCTTTCTTT.

The chain links TRBV19 to TRBJ2-1; TRBD1 aligns across 9 bases. V was pared by 5 bases and J by 10 bases, with 9 bases of the junction left unmatched. The CDR3 spans 14 residues. From germline, CDR1 is LNHDA and CDR2 SQIVND (reference sequence). The CDR3 loop reads CASSPRDRVSEQFF. The CDR3 DNA sequence: TGTGCCAGTAGTCCCCGGGACAGGGTAAGCGAGCAGTTCTTC. Full variable domain (missing parts from reference TRBV19 and TRBJ2-1): DGGITQSPKYLFRKEGQNVTLSCEQNLNHDAMYWYRQDPGQGLRLIYYSQIVNDFQKGDIAEGYSVSREKKESFPLTVTSAQKNPTAFYLCASSPRDRVSEQFFGPGTRLTVL.

The chain uses TRBV7-9 and TRBJ2-7; TRBD1 aligns across 11 bases. The CDR3 is 15 amino acids. Germline V gives CDR1 SEHNR, CDR2 FQNEAQ (reference sequence). J lost 4 bases, V lost 5 bases, and 7 bases had no gene match. The chain's CDR3 is CASSIGQGASYEQYF. The CDR3 bases are TGTGCCAGCAGCATCGGACAGGGGGCCTCGTACGAGCAGTACTTC.

The chain couples TRBV7-8 to TRBJ2-7; possibly TRBD2 for D (5 bases). Trimming took 8 bases from V and 1 from J, leaving 15 bases between them. Germline V gene data show CDR1 as SGHVS and CDR2 as FQNEAQ. The CDR3 extends over 14 amino acids. The CDR3 here is CASGSSFISYEQYF. CDR3 DNA: TGTGCCAGCGGGAGCAGCTTCATTTCCTACGAGCAGTACTTC.